The 24 T cell receptor beta chains listed next were all sequenced from one sample in a study of CXCR3-negative and CXCR3-positive naive CD8 T cells. Whole-study results and caveats: A higher hydrophobicity marked the TRB CDR3s of CXCR3-positive naive cells versus CXCR3-negative naive cells.

The TRB libraries of cDNA were built by UMI-labeled 5' RACE. TCRdb re-called the 5' RACE reads and gives one entry per CDR3 protein, without DNA. The sample table includes tens of thousands of distinct CDR3 sequences. The antigens of these receptors remain unknown. Sequencing was performed on naive CXCR3+ CD8+ T cells from blood. Subset indicated: CD45RO-CCR7+CD27+CD95- naive CD8+ T cells expressing CXCR3 (TNR3+). The receptors here all came from a human donor in good health. Some clones in this sample may be carry-over from other donors' samples.

The chain joins TRBV6-5 to TRBJ2-5. This CDR3 has 12 residues. The germline gives CDR1 MNHEY, CDR2 SVGAGI. The CDR3 sequence is CASSINGETQYF.

The gene calls are TRBV4-2 and TRBJ2-3. Germline lookup yields CDR1 LGHNA and CDR2 YNFKEQ. The CDR3 length is 15 residues. CDR3 loop: CASSQEASRTDTQYF.

CDR3: CSVEQGGDYEQYF. The J gene is TRBJ2-7, the V gene TRBV29-1; TCRdb returns TRBD1, unconfirmable since there is no DNA. Germline CDR1 and CDR2: SQVTM and ANQGSEA. The CDR3 is 13 residues long.

This chain links TRBV11-2 with TRBJ2-5; TCRdb calls TRBD2, which cannot be checked without DNA. The germline V gene encodes CDR1 SGHAT and CDR2 FQNNGV. CDR3 length: 16 amino acids. This CDR3 is CASSLLGTSSKETQYF.

V usage is TRBV20-1 and J usage is TRBJ1-4; TCRdb outputs TRBD1, but without DNA this stays unchecked. Germline CDR1 DFQATT, CDR2 SNEGSKA (reference sequence). The CDR3 contains 14 residues. This chain's CDR3 is CSASNRGGDEKLFF.

The chain links TRBV6-4 to TRBJ2-1; checking the TCRdb D call of TRBD2 is not possible without DNA. Germline CDR1 reads MRHNA; CDR2 reads SNTAGT. The CDR3 loop spans 15 amino acids. CDR3 residues: CASSPGTSGGNEQFF.

This sequence joins TRBV20-1 and TRBJ2-5; TCRdb picks TRBD1, but there is no DNA to check that call. The CDR3 length is 15 residues. The germline V gene has CDR1 DFQATT and CDR2 SNEGSKA (reference sequence). Here the CDR3 reads CSAPPMRGALETQYF.

V usage is TRBV28 and J usage is TRBJ1-5; TCRdb calls TRBD1, which cannot be checked without DNA. Germline V gives CDR1 MDHEN, CDR2 SYDVKM. The length of the CDR3 is 15 residues. CDR3 in amino acids: CASSSPWDSNQPQHF.

V gene TRBV28 combines with J gene TRBJ2-7; with no DNA, the TCRdb D assignment of TRBD1 cannot be verified. The CDR3 contains 16 residues. Germline V CDR1 and CDR2: MDHEN, SYDVKM. The CDR3 sequence is CASSLYPGEAGGEQYF.

The V and J genes are TRBV28 and TRBJ2-1; TCRdb calls TRBD2, which cannot be checked without DNA. Germline V gives CDR1 MDHEN, CDR2 SYDVKM. The CDR3 consists of 16 residues. The CDR3 is CASSFKPGLPTFEQFF.

This chain uses TRBV28 with TRBJ2-7; TCRdb's D call, TRBD1, is unchecked because there is no DNA. In germline, CDR1 is MDHEN, CDR2 SYDVKM. CDR3 size: 15 residues. Here the CDR3 reads CASSFGDIVTNEQYF.

The V gene is TRBV7-2, the J gene TRBJ1-1; TCRdb names TRBD1, which stays unverified in the absence of DNA. Germline CDR1 and CDR2: SGHTA and FQGNSA. CDR3 length equals 15 residues. The CDR3 is CASSLGTGGFTEAFF. Looking up the rest from reference TRBV7-2 and TRBJ1-1 gives the full variable domain: GAGVSQSPSNKVTEKGKDVELRCDPISGHTALYWYRQSLGQGLEFLIYFQGNSAPDKSGLPSDRFSAERTGGSVSTLTIQRTQQEDSAVYLCASSLGTGGFTEAFFGQGTRLTVV.

The rearrangement links TRBV3-1 to TRBJ2-7; lacking DNA, the TRBD1 call made by TCRdb goes unchecked. Germline CDR1 LGHDT, CDR2 YNNKEL (reference sequence). CDR3 length: 14 amino acids. CDR3 in amino acids: CASSPWTDAYEQYF.

The rearrangement links TRBV19 to TRBJ1-5; the TCRdb call, TRBD1, lacks DNA for checking. CDR3 length: 17 residues. The germline gives CDR1 LNHDA, CDR2 SQIVND (reference sequence). This CDR3 is CASSMPRGSPSNQPQHF.

J is TRBJ2-5 and V is TRBV5-1. The CDR3 is 14 residues long. Per germline, CDR1 SGHRS and CDR2 YFSETQ. CDR3 residues: CASSYGYNQETQYF.

V is TRBV5-1 and J is TRBJ2-5; TCRdb picks TRBD1, but there is no DNA to check that call. Germline V gene sequence: CDR1 SGHRS, CDR2 YFSETQ. This CDR3 spans 15 amino acids. The chain's CDR3 is CASSYLTGATETQYF.

The chain is built from TRBV12-3 or TRBV12-4 and TRBJ1-2; the D call of TRBD1 rests on TCRdb alone, since no DNA is present to check it. This CDR3 has 16 residues. CDR3 protein: CASSFWETGGINGYTF.

The chain uses TRBV7-6 and TRBJ2-1; TCRdb calls TRBD2, which cannot be checked without DNA. CDR1 is SGHVS, CDR2 FNYEAQ, per germline. The CDR3 contains 14 residues. CDR3: CASSPGQAFVGQFF.

This sequence joins TRBV15 and TRBJ2-5; checking the TCRdb D call of TRBD1 is not possible without DNA. The CDR3 loop spans 13 amino acids. CDR1 and CDR2 (germline): LNHNV, YYDKDF (reference sequence). The CDR3 is CATGGWYQETQYF.

The J gene is TRBJ1-6, the V gene TRBV7-2; the TCRdb call, TRBD1, lacks DNA for checking. Germline lookup yields CDR1 SGHTA and CDR2 FQGNSA. The CDR3 length is 18 residues. The CDR3 region is CASSLRQGERSYNSPLHF.

The V and J genes are TRBV20-1 and TRBJ2-1; the D call of TRBD2 rests on TCRdb alone, since no DNA is present to check it. The germline CDR1 and CDR2 sequences are DFQATT and SNEGSKA (reference sequence). The CDR3 spans 14 residues. The CDR3 reads CSARVSGNYNEQFF.

The chain employs TRBV7-8 and TRBJ2-1. The CDR3 is 14 amino acids. The germline CDR1 and CDR2 sequences are SGHVS and FQNEAQ. CDR3 amino acids: CASSPSGKRNEQFF.

The chain recombines TRBV23-1 with TRBJ2-3; there is no DNA to check the TCRdb D call of TRBD1. TRBV23-1 is filed as an ORF, its function uncertain. The CDR3 sequence is 14 residues long. CDR3 in amino acids: CASSYRQDTDTQYF.

The rearrangement joins TRBV7-2 to TRBJ2-1. The CDR3 totals 12 residues. Germline V gene lookup returns CDR1 SGHTA and CDR2 FQGNSA. CDR3 protein: CASSLWYGEQFF.